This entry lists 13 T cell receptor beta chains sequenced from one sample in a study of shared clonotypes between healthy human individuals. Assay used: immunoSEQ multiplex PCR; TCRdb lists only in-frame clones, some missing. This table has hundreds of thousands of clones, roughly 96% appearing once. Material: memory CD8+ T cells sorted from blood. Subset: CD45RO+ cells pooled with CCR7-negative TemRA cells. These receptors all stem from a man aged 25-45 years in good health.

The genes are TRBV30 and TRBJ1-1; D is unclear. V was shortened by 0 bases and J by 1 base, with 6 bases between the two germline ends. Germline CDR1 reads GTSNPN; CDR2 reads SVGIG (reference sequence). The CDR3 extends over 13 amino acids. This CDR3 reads CAWSVLRNTEAFF. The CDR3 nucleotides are TGTGCCTGGAGTGTACTGAGGAACACTGAAGCTTTCTTT.

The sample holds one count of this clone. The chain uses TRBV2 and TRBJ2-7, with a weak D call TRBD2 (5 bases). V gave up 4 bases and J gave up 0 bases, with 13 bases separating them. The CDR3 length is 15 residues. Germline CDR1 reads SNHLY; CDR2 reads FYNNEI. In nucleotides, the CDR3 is TGTGCCAGCAGTGGAGAGCGGTGGAGCTCCTACGAGCAGTACTTC. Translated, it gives CASSGERWSSYEQYF.

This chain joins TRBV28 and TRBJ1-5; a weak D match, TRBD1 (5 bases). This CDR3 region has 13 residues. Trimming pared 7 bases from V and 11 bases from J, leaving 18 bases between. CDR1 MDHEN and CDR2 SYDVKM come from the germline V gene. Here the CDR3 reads CASTPPGRGTQHF. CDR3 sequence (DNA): TGTGCCAGCACCCCCCCAGGGAGAGGGACCCAGCATTTT.

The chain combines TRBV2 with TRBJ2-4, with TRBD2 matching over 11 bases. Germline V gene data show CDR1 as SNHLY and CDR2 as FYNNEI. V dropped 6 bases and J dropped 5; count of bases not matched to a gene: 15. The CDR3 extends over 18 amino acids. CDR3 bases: TGTGCCAGCAGGAGACTAGCGGGACTCATGGGAGGTCAAAACATTCAGTACTTC. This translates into CASRRLAGLMGGQNIQYF.

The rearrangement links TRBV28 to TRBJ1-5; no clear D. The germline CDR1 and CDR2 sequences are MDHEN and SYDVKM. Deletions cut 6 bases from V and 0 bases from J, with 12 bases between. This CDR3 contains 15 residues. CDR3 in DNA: TGTGCCAGCAGAGGCGGATCGTATAGCAATCAGCCCCAGCATTTT. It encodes CASRGGSYSNQPQHF.

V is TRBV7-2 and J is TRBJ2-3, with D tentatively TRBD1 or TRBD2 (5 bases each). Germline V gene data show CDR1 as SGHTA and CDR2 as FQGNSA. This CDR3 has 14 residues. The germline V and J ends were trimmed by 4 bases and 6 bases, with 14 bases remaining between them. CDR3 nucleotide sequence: TGTGCCAGCAGCTCCCGCTGGGGGACGGATACGCAGTATTTT. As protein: CASSSRWGTDTQYF.

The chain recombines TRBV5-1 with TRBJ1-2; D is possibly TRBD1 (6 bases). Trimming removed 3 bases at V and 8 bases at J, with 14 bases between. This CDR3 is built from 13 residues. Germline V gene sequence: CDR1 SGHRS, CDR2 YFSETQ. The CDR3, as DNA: TGCGCCAGCAGCTGGGGCTGGGGGCAAGGCTACACCTTC. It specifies CASSWGWGQGYTF.

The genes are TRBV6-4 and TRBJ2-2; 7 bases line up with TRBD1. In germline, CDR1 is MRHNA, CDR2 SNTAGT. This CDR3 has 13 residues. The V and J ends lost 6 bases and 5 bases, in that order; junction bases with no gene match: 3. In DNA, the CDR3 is TGTGCCAGCAGCCCGGACAGGACCGGGGAGCTGTTTTTT. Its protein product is CASSPDRTGELFF.

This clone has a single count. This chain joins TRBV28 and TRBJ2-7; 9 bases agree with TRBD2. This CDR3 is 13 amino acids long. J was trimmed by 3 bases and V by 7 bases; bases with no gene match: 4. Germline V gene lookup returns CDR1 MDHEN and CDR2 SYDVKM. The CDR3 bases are TGTGCCAGCATTCAAGCGGGAGGCTACGAGCAGTACTTC. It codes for CASIQAGGYEQYF.

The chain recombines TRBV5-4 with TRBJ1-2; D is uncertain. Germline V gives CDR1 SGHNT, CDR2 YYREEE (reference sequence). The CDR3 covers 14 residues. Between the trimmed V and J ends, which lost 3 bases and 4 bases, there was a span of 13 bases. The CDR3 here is CASSSGVGAYGYTF. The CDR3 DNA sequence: TGTGCCAGCAGCTCCGGTGTAGGAGCCTATGGCTACACCTTC.

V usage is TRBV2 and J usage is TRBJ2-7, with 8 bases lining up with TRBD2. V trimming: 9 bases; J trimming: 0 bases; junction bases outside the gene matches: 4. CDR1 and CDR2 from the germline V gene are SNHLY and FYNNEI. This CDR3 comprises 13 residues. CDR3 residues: CARAGTSSYEQYF. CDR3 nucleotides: TGTGCCAGAGCCGGGACTAGCTCCTACGAGCAGTACTTC. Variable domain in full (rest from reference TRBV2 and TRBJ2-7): EPEVTQTPSHQVTQMGQEVILRCVPISNHLYFYWYRQILGQKVEFLVSFYNNEISEKSEIFDDQFSVERPDGSNFTLKIRSTKLEDSAMYFCARAGTSSYEQYFGPGTRLTVT.

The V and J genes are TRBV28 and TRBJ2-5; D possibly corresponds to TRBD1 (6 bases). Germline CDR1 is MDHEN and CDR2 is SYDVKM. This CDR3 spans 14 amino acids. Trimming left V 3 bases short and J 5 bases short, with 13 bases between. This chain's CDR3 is CASSFSFRGETQYF. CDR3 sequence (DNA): TGTGCCAGCAGTTTTAGTTTCAGGGGTGAGACCCAGTACTTC.

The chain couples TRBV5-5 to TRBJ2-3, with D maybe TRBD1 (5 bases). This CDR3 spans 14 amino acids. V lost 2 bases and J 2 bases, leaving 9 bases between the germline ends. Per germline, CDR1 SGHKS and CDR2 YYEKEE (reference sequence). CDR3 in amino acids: CASSFNRFTDTQYF. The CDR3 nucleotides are TGTGCCAGCAGCTTCAACAGGTTCACAGATACGCAGTATTTT.